The 10 T cell receptor beta chains given below trace back to one sample, sequenced in a study of follicular helper T cells after annual influenza vaccination. The method was immunoSEQ multiplex PCR; TCRdb's version includes in-frame clones alone and lacks a portion of them. The sample has some 9,300 clones; more than 80% are singletons. As for time point: 2015-2016 season, 7 days after influenza vaccination. The sample in question was CXCR5+ CD38- circulating T follicular helper cells from blood, obtained 7 days after influenza vaccination. The sample's subset: circulating Tfh, non-naive CD4+CXCR5+PD-1+ (ICOS+CD38+ or ICOS-CD38-). These receptors all come from an adult who received the influenza vaccine.

The chain joins TRBV18 to TRBJ2-1; D uncertain. The CDR3 contains 14 residues. Trimming removed 5 bases at V and 6 bases at J, with 14 bases between. Germline assignment: CDR1 KGHSH and CDR2 LQKENI. CDR3 coding DNA: TGTGCCAGCTCAAGGATAGACTTGGGCAATGAGCAGTTCTTC. This codes for CASSRIDLGNEQFF.

This chain joins TRBV11-2 and TRBJ2-2, with 9 bases lining up with TRBD1. The junction had 7 bases not matched to a gene; V was cut back by 6 bases and J by 5 bases. Germline-derived CDR1 and CDR2 are SGHAT and FQNNGV. The CDR3 loop spans 15 amino acids. CDR3: CASRKGQGRTGELFF. The CDR3 DNA reads as TGTGCCAGCAGGAAGGGACAGGGCCGAACCGGGGAGCTGTTTTTT.

The rearrangement uses TRBV4-3 and TRBJ1-4; D call uncertain. This CDR3 has 14 amino acids. Per germline, CDR1 LGHNA and CDR2 YSLEER. The V end was cut by 0 bases, the J end by 6 bases, with 8 bases between. CDR3 sequence (DNA): TGCGCCAGCAGCCAAGATGTGAATTATGAAAAACTGTTTTTT. Its protein product is CASSQDVNYEKLFF.

J is TRBJ1-5 and V is TRBV23-1; weak D call: TRBD1 (5 bases). TRBV23-1 is flagged as an ORF with uncertain function. The CDR3 has 22 residues. V was trimmed by 0 bases and J by 2 bases, leaving 29 bases between them. The chain's CDR3 is CASSQSITGSYFLSRGNQPQHF. The DNA of the CDR3 is TGCGCCAGCAGTCAATCGATCACAGGTTCTTACTTCCTTAGTAGGGGCAATCAGCCCCAGCATTTT.

This clone has only a few counts. The chain joins TRBV19 to TRBJ2-7, with D possibly TRBD2 on 6 matching bases. CDR3 size: 14 residues. The V gene's germline CDR1 is LNHDA and CDR2 SQIVND (reference sequence). V lost 5 bases and J lost 2, with 13 bases in between. CDR3 in amino acids: CASSVTSATYEQYF. CDR3 nucleotides: TGTGCCAGTAGTGTGACTAGTGCAACCTACGAGCAGTACTTC.

The chain employs TRBV19 and TRBJ2-7; D is possibly TRBD1 or TRBD2 (5 bases each). The CDR3 totals 13 residues. V was cut by 6 bases and J by 6 bases, with 15 bases left in between. Germline V CDR1 and CDR2: LNHDA, SQIVND (reference sequence). The CDR3 loop reads CASRGTTSSEQYF. CDR3 in DNA: TGTGCCAGTAGGGGGACGACTTCGAGCGAGCAGTACTTC. Drawing the rest from reference TRBV19 and TRBJ2-7, the complete variable domain is DGGITQSPKYLFRKEGQNVTLSCEQNLNHDAMYWYRQDPGQGLRLIYYSQIVNDFQKGDIAEGYSVSREKKESFPLTVTSAQKNPTAFYLCASRGTTSSEQYFGPGTRLTVT.

The sample holds a few counts of this clone. V is TRBV5-4 and J is TRBJ1-2; D not certain. Germline values: CDR1 SGHNT, CDR2 YYREEE (reference sequence). The CDR3 is 13 residues long. Trimming removed 0 bases at V and 4 bases at J, with 7 bases between. The CDR3 reads CASSLDSGYGYTF. The CDR3, as DNA: TGTGCCAGCAGCTTGGACAGTGGCTATGGCTACACCTTC. Full variable domain (missing parts from reference TRBV5-4 and TRBJ1-2): ETGVTQSPTHLIKTRGQQVTLRCSSQSGHNTVSWYQQALGQGPQFIFQYYREEENGRGNFPPRFSGLQFPNYSSELNVNALELDDSALYLCASSLDSGYGYTFGSGTRLTVV.

The gene calls are TRBV6-5 and TRBJ2-7; either TRBD1 or TRBD2 may fit D (5 bases each). CDR3 length equals 15 residues. Looked up from germline, CDR1 is MNHEY and CDR2 is SVGAGI. The V end lost 1 base, the J end lost 3 bases, and 13 bases lay between the germline ends. The CDR3 DNA is TGTGCCAGCAGTTACTTCGGTCCAGGGAGCTACGAGCAGTACTTC. It is translated as CASSYFGPGSYEQYF.

The chain recombines TRBV7-9 with TRBJ1-4; D not resolved. This CDR3 comprises 15 residues. V gave up 5 bases and J gave up 4 bases, with 14 bases separating them. In germline, CDR1 is SEHNR, CDR2 FQNEAQ (reference sequence). The CDR3: CASSPGGALNEKLFF. In DNA form, the CDR3 reads TGTGCCAGCAGCCCGGGAGGCGCCCTTAATGAAAAACTGTTTTTT.

This sequence joins TRBV18 and TRBJ1-1, with TRBD1 matching 7 bases. The CDR3 runs 13 residues. V shed 3 bases and J 3 bases; nucleotides not matched to a gene: 1. CDR1 is KGHSH and CDR2 is LQKENI in the germline V gene. CDR3: CASSPTGDTEAFF. The CDR3 DNA follows: TGTGCCAGCTCACCCACAGGGGACACTGAAGCTTTCTTT.